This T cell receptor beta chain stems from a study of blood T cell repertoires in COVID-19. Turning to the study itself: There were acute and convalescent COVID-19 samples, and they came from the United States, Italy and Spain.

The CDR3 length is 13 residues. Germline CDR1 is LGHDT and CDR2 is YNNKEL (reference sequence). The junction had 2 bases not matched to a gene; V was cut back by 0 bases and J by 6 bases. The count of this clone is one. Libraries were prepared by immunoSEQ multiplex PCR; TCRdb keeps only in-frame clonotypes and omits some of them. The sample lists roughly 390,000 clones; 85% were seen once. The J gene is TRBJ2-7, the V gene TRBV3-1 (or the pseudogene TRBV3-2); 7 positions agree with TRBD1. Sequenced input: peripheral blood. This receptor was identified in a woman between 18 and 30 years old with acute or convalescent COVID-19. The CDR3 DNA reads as TGTGCCAGCAGCCAAGATGACAGGGCCGAGCAGTACTTC. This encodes CASSQDDRAEQYF.